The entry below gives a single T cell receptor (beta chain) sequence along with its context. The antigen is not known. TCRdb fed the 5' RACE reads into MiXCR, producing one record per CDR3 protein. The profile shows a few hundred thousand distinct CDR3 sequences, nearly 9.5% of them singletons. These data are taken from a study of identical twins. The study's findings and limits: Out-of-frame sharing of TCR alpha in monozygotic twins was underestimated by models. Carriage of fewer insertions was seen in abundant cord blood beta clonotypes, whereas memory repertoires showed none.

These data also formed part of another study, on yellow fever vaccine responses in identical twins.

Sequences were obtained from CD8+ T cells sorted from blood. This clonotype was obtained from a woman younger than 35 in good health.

The CDR3 loop is CSASGFAGGSSYEQYF. Written as DNA, the CDR3 is TGCAGTGCTAGCGGGTTTGCGGGAGGGAGCTCCTACGAGCAGTACTTC. The chain joins TRBV20-1 to TRBJ2-7; 9 bases agree with TRBD2. Germline V gene lookup returns CDR1 DFQATT and CDR2 SNEGSKA (reference sequence). The CDR3 has 16 amino acids. V lost 3 bases, J lost 0 bases, and 9 bases stayed unmatched.